This TCR beta chain was observed in a study of cytomegalovirus exposure and HLA in healthy donors. Comments on this clone: What it binds is unknown.

This PCR relied on a set of 60 Vbeta primers and 13 Jbeta primers. Generated by immunoSEQ multiplex PCR, the TCRdb table keeps only in-frame clones and is missing some. Of roughly 100,000 clones listed, 71% were seen once; the top ten hold 2.5% to 3.5%. Looked up from germline, CDR1 is SQVTM and CDR2 is ANQGSEA. This CDR3 region has 14 residues. With V trimmed by 1 base and J by 4 bases, 5 bases remained unmatched. Study-wide results and limits: In an earlier analysis, about 87% or about 30%: the productive usage of most TCR beta V segments. The majority of CMV-associated TCR beta chains were reported as apparently HLA-restricted in a later analysis. When analyzed later, a missense DCLRE1C variant was found to be linked to TCR beta V- and J-gene trimming.

The sequencing sample was made of PBMCs. This sequence joins TRBV29-1 and TRBJ1-2, with TRBD1 identical over 8 bases. The sequence came from a female donor in good health and CMV-seronegative. The CDR3 DNA reads TGCAGCGTTGAAGGGGGGGACAGGTCCTATGGCTACACCTTC. Amino acids: CSVEGGDRSYGYTF.